Listed below are T cell receptor beta chains from one sample, sequenced in a study of CD8 T cells in ankylosing spondylitis. TCRdb processed the 5' RACE reads anew with MiXCR; each CDR3 protein has one entry. The sample contains 700,000 to 1,000,000 distinct CDR3 sequences, 12% of which appear only once. The specimen was blood, either unsorted or a sorted T cell fraction (not recorded which). These TCRs come from a male donor with ankylosing spondylitis. The CDR3 runs from the conserved cysteine through the conserved F or W. D genes are given only for firm matches. Clone size is given for some rows only: seen once, a few or many times, or a class if the clone is expanded.

clone_size,j_call,d_call,v_call,cdr3_nt,cdr3_aa
.,TRBJ2-7,.,TRBV6-5,TGTGCCAGCAGTTCGCCAAACCTAGTCGGAACTAACGAGCAGTACTTC,CASSSPNLVGTNEQYF
.,TRBJ1-5,.,TRBV6-2/TRBV6-3,TGTGCCAGCAGTTACCTCAACGCACATCAGCCCCAGCATTTT,CASSYLNAHQPQHF
few,TRBJ2-7,.,TRBV14,TGTGCCAGCAGCCAAGATCGCGGGGGCCCGAGCTCCTACGAGCAGTACTTC,CASSQDRGGPSSYEQYF
many,TRBJ1-3,TRBD1,TRBV5-1,TGCGCCAGCAGCTTACGGCAGGGGGCTGGAAACACCATATATTTT,CASSLRQGAGNTIYF
.,TRBJ2-1,.,TRBV10-2,TGCGCCAGCGGAAAGTTTGACTGGGACAATGAGCAGTTCTTC,CASGKFDWDNEQFF
.,TRBJ1-6,TRBD1,TRBV7-9,TGTGCCAGCAGCCTGGGACAGACAGATTCACCCCTCCACTTT,CASSLGQTDSPLHF
.,TRBJ1-2,.,TRBV6-5,TGTGCCAGCATTAACCCCAGAGGGGGAGGCTACACCTTC,CASINPRGGGYTF
few,TRBJ2-5,TRBD1,TRBV5-1,TGCGCCAGCAGCTTGGGAGGGAGACAGGGGGCAGAGACCCAGTACTTC,CASSLGGRQGAETQYF
.,TRBJ2-1,TRBD1,TRBV9,TGTGCCAGCAGCCCGAGGGACAGGAGCGAGCAGTTCTTC,CASSPRDRSEQFF
.,TRBJ2-7,TRBD1,TRBV28,TGTGCCAGCAGTTTAGATCCGGGACAGGGGATGCACGAGCAGTACTTC,CASSLDPGQGMHEQYF
.,TRBJ1-1,TRBD1,TRBV5-1,TGCGCCAGCAGCGGGGAACAGGGGAGAGGAACTGAAGCTTTCTTT,CASSGEQGRGTEAFF
few,TRBJ1-4,TRBD1,TRBV7-6,TGTGCCAGCAGCCCCGGGACAGGGGATCGGAAACTGTTTTTT,CASSPGTGDRKLFF
few,TRBJ2-2,TRBD1,TRBV5-1,TGCGCCAGCAGCCCCGGGGCAGGGGGCTCGGCCGGGGAGCTGTTTTTT,CASSPGAGGSAGELFF
few,TRBJ2-5,.,TRBV6-1,TGTGCCAGCGGTAGACATGGAGATGAGACCCAGTACTTC,CASGRHGDETQYF
.,TRBJ2-7,TRBD2,TRBV11-2,TGTGCCAGCAGCTTTATTGGGACTAAGAGTGGAGAGCAGTACTTC,CASSFIGTKSGEQYF